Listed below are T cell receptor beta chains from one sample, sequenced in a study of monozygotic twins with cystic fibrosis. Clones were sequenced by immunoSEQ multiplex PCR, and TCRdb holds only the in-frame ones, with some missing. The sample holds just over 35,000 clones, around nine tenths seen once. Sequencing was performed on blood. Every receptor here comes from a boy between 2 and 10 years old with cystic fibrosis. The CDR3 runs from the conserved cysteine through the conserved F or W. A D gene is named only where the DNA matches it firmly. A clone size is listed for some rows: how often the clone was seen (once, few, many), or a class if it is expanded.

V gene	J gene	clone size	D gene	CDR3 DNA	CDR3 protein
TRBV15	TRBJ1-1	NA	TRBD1	TGTGCCACCAGCACGGACAGGGGCGTTTTGATGGCTTTCTTT	CATSTDRGVLMAFF
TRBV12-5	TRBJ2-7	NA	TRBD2	TGTGCTAGTGGCCTAGCGGGGCCCTACGAGCAGTACTTC	CASGLAGPYEQYF
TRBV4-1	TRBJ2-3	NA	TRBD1	TGCGCCAGCAGCCAAAATACAGGGGGTTCAACAGATACGCAGTATTTT	CASSQNTGGSTDTQYF
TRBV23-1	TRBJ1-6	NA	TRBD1	TGCGCCAGCAGTCAAAGGCTCAGGGGGCCCGGCTCCTATAATTCACCCCTCCACTTT	CASSQRLRGPGSYNSPLHF
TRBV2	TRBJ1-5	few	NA	TGTGCCAGCAGTGTGTTCAGCAATCAGCCCCAGCATTTT	CASSVFSNQPQHF
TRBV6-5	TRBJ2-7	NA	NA	TGTGCCAGCAGCCCCTTTTGGGACGCACGCTACGAGCAGTACTTC	CASSPFWDARYEQYF
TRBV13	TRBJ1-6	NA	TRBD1	TGTGCCAGCAGCCCGGGACAGTTGAGCTCCTATAATTCACCCCTCCACTTT	CASSPGQLSSYNSPLHF
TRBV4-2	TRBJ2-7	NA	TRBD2	TGTGCCAGCAGCCAATCTAGCGGGTGGAAACCCTACGAGCAGTACTTC	CASSQSSGWKPYEQYF
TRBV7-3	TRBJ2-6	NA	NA	TGTGCCAGCAGCTTGGGTCAGCTATCTGGGGCCAACGTCCTGACTTTC	CASSLGQLSGANVLTF
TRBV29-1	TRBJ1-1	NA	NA	TGCAGCGTTGCGCAGGGCCCAATGAACACTGAAGCTTTCTTT	CSVAQGPMNTEAFF
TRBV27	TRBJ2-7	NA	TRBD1	TGTGCCAGCAGTTTCGGGACAGGGTACGAGCAGTACTTC	CASSFGTGYEQYF
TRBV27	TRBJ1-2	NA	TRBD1	TGTGCCAGCAGTTTCATGGACAGGGCAGGATATGGCTACACCTTC	CASSFMDRAGYGYTF
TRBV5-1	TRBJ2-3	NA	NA	TGCGCCAGCAGCTTGGACGGGGGGCGCACAGATACGCAGTATTTT	CASSLDGGRTDTQYF
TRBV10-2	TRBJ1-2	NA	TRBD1	TGCGCCACCCGGACAGGGGCTAACTATGGCTACACCTTC	CATRTGANYGYTF
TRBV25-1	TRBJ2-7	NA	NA	TGTGCCAGCAGTGATCAAGGGTCAGTCTCCTACGAGCAGTACTTC	CASSDQGSVSYEQYF
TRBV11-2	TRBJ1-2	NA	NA	TGTGCCAGCAGGGGACCCAACTATGGCTACACCTTC	CASRGPNYGYTF
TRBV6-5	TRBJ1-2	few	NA	TGTGCCAGCAGGCGCAACAGGATCTATGGCTACACCTTC	CASRRNRIYGYTF
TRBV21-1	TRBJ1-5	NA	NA	TGTGCCAGCAGCAGGGAAAAGGACAGGGAGGGCAATCAGCCCCAGCATTTT	CASSREKDREGNQPQHF
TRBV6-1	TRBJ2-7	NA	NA	TGTGCCAGCAGTGTCTTAGGGGATCCGGGGCGGTACGAGCAGTACTTC	CASSVLGDPGRYEQYF
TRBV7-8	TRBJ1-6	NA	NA	TGTGCCAGCAGCTTAGGAGGGAATTCACCCCTCCACTTT	CASSLGGNSPLHF
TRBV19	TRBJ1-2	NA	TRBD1	TGTGCCAGCAGGGGGGGTCGGGGCTCTGGCTACACCTTC	CASRGGRGSGYTF
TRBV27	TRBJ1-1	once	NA	TGTGCCAGCAGTTCCGGGTTCATGAACACTGAAGCTTTCTTT	CASSSGFMNTEAFF
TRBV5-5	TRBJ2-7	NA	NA	TGTGCCAGCAGCTTGGGGCAAAGGGTCTCCTACGAGCAGTACTTC	CASSLGQRVSYEQYF
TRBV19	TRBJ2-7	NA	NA	TGTGCCAGTAGTGTGATGGTAAAGGACAGACTCTACGAGCAGTACTTC	CASSVMVKDRLYEQYF
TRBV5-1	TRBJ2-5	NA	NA	TGCGCCAGCAGCTTAAGTAGGACGGAGACCCAGTACTTC	CASSLSRTETQYF
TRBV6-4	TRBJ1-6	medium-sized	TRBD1	TGTGCCAGCAGGGACAGGGACGGATCACCCCTCCACTTT	CASRDRDGSPLHF
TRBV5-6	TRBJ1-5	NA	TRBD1	TGTGCCAGCAGCTTGCAACAGGGGGCCGATGTAGGTCAGCCCCAGCATTTT	CASSLQQGADVGQPQHF